This passage covers 16 T cell receptor beta chains from one sample sequenced in a study of response to subunit inactivated influenza vaccine. TCRdb fed the RT-PCR reads into MiXCR, producing one record per CDR3 protein. The sample holds under 750,000 distinct CDR3 sequences, about 12% seen once. The sequencing here drew on PBMCs from blood, taken on the day of vaccination. Receptors were obtained from a man in his fifties who received an inactivated influenza vaccine.

V and J are TRBV28 and TRBJ2-3; 8 positions match TRBD1. The trim removed 7 bases at V and 3 bases at J, leaving 12 bases unmatched. Germline-derived CDR1 and CDR2 are MDHEN and SYDVKM. The CDR3 covers 16 residues. The CDR3: CASTTSGGRRTDTQYF. The DNA for the CDR3 is TGTGCCAGCACCACCTCAGGGGGCCGAAGGACAGATACGCAGTATTTT.

The CDR3 nucleotides are TGTGCCAGCCCCAGGGCAGAGGCCGGGGAGCTGTTTTTT. Protein sequence: CASPRAEAGELFF. The chain combines TRBV6-2 or TRBV6-3 with TRBJ2-2; tentative D call: TRBD1 (5 bases). The V and J ends lost 8 bases and 6 bases respectively, with 13 bases between them. The CDR3 covers 13 residues. Germline V lookup: CDR1 MNHEY, CDR2 SVGEGT.

The rearrangement uses TRBV27 and TRBJ2-4; D gene ambiguous. CDR3 length equals 15 residues. Looked up from germline, CDR1 is MNHEY and CDR2 is SMNVEV (reference sequence). The V gene lost 2 bases and the J gene lost 0 bases, with 8 bases spanning the gap. CDR3 nucleotides: TGTGCCAGCAGTTTAATCCGTGGAGCCAAAAACATTCAGTACTTC. Protein sequence: CASSLIRGAKNIQYF.

The chain couples TRBV20-1 to TRBJ2-1; either TRBD1 or TRBD2 may fit D (6 bases each). Germline V gives CDR1 DFQATT, CDR2 SNEGSKA (reference sequence). Trimming took 4 bases from V and 8 from J, leaving 21 bases between them. This CDR3 is built from 15 residues. CDR3 sequence: CSAIGGRDSPHEQFF. CDR3 coding DNA: TGCAGTGCTATCGGGGGCAGGGATTCCCCCCATGAGCAGTTCTTC.

This clonotype was picked up many times. The V call is TRBV28, the J call TRBJ2-1, with D perhaps TRBD2 (6 bases). CDR3 length: 16 amino acids. The germline gives CDR1 MDHEN, CDR2 SYDVKM. Trimming removed 4 bases at V and 9 bases at J, with 22 bases between. The CDR3: CASSSNSWGVGREQFF. The CDR3, as DNA: TGTGCCAGCAGTTCCAATTCGTGGGGGGTCGGGCGTGAGCAGTTCTTC.

As to this clonotype: A much bigger clone sits one base away, suggesting this may be a read error. The chain carries TRBV4-2 and TRBJ2-2, with a weak D call TRBD2 (6 bases). Germline V CDR1 and CDR2: LGHNA, YNFKEQ. V lost 4 bases, J lost 2 bases, and 14 bases lay in between. This CDR3 spans 16 amino acids. The DNA for the CDR3 is TGTGCCAGCAGCCCCAGGGCGGGGTCAAACACCGGGGAGCTGTTTTTT. Its translation is CASSPRAGSNTGELFF.

This clonotype was found many times. The rearrangement links TRBV5-6 to TRBJ2-1, with D possibly being TRBD1 (5 bases). Trimming stripped 0 bases from V and 6 bases from J, with 7 bases between. The CDR3 contains 13 residues. CDR1 and CDR2 (germline): SGHDT, YYEEEE. The CDR3 reads CASSLVRVNEQFF. The CDR3 DNA is TGTGCCAGCAGCTTGGTCAGGGTCAATGAGCAGTTCTTC.

The chain recombines TRBV3-1 with TRBJ2-7; either TRBD1 or TRBD2 may fit D (6 bases each). Germline lookup yields CDR1 LGHDT and CDR2 YNNKEL (reference sequence). V gave up 3 bases and J gave up 4 bases, with 16 bases separating them. This CDR3 region has 15 residues. This chain's CDR3 is CASSQVAGQRYEQYF. In nucleotides, the CDR3 is TGTGCCAGCAGCCAGGTTGCGGGACAACGGTACGAGCAGTACTTC.

V is TRBV6-5 and J is TRBJ2-1; TRBD2 aligns across 9 bases. The trim removed 3 bases at V and 7 bases at J, leaving 7 bases unmatched. The CDR3 sequence is 15 residues long. Germline V gene sequence: CDR1 MNHEY, CDR2 SVGAGI. DNA for the CDR3: TGTGCCAGCAGTTATCCGGGACTAGCTGGGAATGAGCAGTTCTTC. This gives the protein CASSYPGLAGNEQFF.

This clonotype was seen a few times. The chain employs TRBV4-2 and TRBJ2-7, with 8 bases aligning to TRBD2. The CDR3 is made up of 14 amino acids. V was pared by 0 bases and J by 6 bases, with 4 bases of the junction left unmatched. The germline gives CDR1 LGHNA, CDR2 YNFKEQ. CDR3 loop: CASSQEGLVVEQYF. Here the CDR3 DNA reads TGTGCCAGCAGCCAAGAGGGACTAGTGGTCGAGCAGTACTTC.

This clonotype was seen more than once but under ten times. The V call is TRBV4-1, the J call TRBJ2-5; TRBD2 matches 11 bases. The CDR3 spans 15 residues. Germline lookup yields CDR1 MGHRA and CDR2 YSYEKL. The trim removed 3 bases at V and 5 bases at J, leaving 5 bases unmatched. The CDR3 here is CASSQGTSGSETQYF. CDR3 sequence (DNA): TGCGCCAGCAGCCAGGGGACTAGCGGTTCGGAGACCCAGTACTTC.

This clonotype was recorded at least ten times. V gene TRBV4-2 combines with J gene TRBJ2-2; no firm D call. The CDR3 extends over 14 amino acids. Trimming removed 5 bases at V and 2 bases at J, with 9 bases between. Germline V lookup: CDR1 LGHNA, CDR2 YNFKEQ. The CDR3 DNA is TGTGCCAGCAGCGAGGACCTTAACACCGGGGAGCTGTTTTTT. Translation: CASSEDLNTGELFF.

In this sample, this clonotype turned up a few times. The chain couples TRBV4-1 to TRBJ1-5, with D possibly TRBD1 on 5 matching bases. Trimming took 2 bases from V and 3 from J, leaving 17 bases between them. The CDR3 totals 17 residues. Germline V gives CDR1 MGHRA, CDR2 YSYEKL. The chain's CDR3 is CASSQNKLRDSNQPQHF. DNA of the CDR3: TGCGCCAGCAGCCAAAATAAACTCCGGGACTCCAATCAGCCCCAGCATTTT.

This clonotype was counted only a few times. The genes are TRBV7-9 and TRBJ2-1; 13 bases map to TRBD2. Trimming at V came to 5 bases and at J to 2 bases, leaving 3 bases not matched to a gene. There are 16 residues in the CDR3. CDR1 and CDR2 (germline): SEHNR, FQNEAQ (reference sequence). For the CDR3, the DNA is TGTGCCAGCAGCGTGACTAGCGGGAGGACCTACAATGAGCAGTTCTTC. Its translation is CASSVTSGRTYNEQFF.

This clonotype has just a few counts. The chain employs TRBV29-1 and TRBJ2-5, with D uncertain. Germline V CDR1 and CDR2: SQVTM, ANQGSEA. The V end was cut by 2 bases, the J end by 5 bases, with 12 bases between. The CDR3 totals 13 residues. CDR3 loop: CSVENYSRETQYF. In DNA form, the CDR3 reads TGCAGCGTTGAAAATTACTCCCGCGAGACCCAGTACTTC.

In its sample, this clonotype was seen a few times. This chain joins TRBV10-3 and TRBJ2-1; 10 bases align to TRBD2. Germline CDR1 and CDR2: ENHRY and SYGVKD. Germline trimming cut 4 bases from V and 7 bases from J; bases unmatched to any gene: 7. The CDR3 covers 15 residues. CDR3 sequence reads: CAISALAGEWNEQFF. CDR3 in DNA: TGTGCCATCAGTGCGCTAGCGGGAGAATGGAATGAGCAGTTCTTC.